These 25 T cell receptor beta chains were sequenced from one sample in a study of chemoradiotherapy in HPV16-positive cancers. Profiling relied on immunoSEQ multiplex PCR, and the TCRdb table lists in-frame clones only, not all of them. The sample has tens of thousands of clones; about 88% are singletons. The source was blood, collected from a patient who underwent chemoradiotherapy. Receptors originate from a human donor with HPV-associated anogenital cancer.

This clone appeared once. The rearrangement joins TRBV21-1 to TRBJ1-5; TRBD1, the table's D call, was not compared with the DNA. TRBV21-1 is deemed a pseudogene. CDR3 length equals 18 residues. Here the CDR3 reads CASRLTGTETNSNQPQHF. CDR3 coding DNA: TGTGCCAGCAGGTTAACCGGGACAGAGACTAATAGCAATCAGCCCCAGCATTTT.

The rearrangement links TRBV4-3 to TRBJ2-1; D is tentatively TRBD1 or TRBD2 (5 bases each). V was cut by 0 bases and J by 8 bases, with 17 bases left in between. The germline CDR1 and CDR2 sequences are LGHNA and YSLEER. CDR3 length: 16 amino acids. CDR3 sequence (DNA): TGCGCCAGCAGCCAAGATCGGGGCGGGCTGGGGGATGAGCAGTTCTTC. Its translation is CASSQDRGGLGDEQFF.

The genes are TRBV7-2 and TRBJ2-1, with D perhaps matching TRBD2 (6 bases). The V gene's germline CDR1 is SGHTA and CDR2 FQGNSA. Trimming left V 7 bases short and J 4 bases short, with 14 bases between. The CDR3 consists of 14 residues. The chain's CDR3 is CASIGQGLYNEQFF. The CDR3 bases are TGTGCCAGCATCGGGCAGGGACTTTACAATGAGCAGTTCTTC.

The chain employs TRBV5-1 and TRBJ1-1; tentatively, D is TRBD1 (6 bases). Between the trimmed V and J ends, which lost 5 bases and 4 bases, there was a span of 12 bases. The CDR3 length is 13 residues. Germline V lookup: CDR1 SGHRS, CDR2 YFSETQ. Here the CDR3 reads CASSYRVSTEAFF. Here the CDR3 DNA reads TGCGCCAGCAGTTACAGGGTATCCACTGAAGCTTTCTTT.

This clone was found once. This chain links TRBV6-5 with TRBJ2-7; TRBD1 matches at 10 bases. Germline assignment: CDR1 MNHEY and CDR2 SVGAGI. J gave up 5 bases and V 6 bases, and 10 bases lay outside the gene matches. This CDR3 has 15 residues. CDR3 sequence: CASRSGTGESNEQYF. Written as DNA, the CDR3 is TGTGCCAGCAGATCCGGGACAGGGGAATCCAACGAGCAGTACTTC.

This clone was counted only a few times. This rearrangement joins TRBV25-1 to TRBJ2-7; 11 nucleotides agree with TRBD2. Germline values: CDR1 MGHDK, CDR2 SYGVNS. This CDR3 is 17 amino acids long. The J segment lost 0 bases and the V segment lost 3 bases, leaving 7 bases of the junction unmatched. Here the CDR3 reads CASSDRPGLADSYEQYF. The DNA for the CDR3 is TGTGCCAGCAGTGATCGTCCGGGACTAGCGGACTCCTACGAGCAGTACTTC.

The CDR3 sequence: CASSPQYSRAGQRNSPLHF. Written as DNA, the CDR3 is TGTGCCAGCTCACCCCAGTATTCAAGAGCGGGACAGAGGAATTCACCCCTCCACTTT. This rearrangement joins TRBV18 to TRBJ1-6; 7 bases match TRBD1. The CDR3 sequence is 19 residues long. The ends lost 3 bases at V and 7 bases at J; junction bases unmatched: 18. Per germline, CDR1 KGHSH and CDR2 LQKENI.

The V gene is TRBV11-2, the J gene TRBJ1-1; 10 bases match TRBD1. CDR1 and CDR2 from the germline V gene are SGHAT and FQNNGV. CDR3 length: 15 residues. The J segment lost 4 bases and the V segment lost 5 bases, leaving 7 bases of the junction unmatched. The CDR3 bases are TGTGCCAGCAGCGACAGGGGGCGGGAGGGCACTGAAGCTTTCTTT. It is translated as CASSDRGREGTEAFF.

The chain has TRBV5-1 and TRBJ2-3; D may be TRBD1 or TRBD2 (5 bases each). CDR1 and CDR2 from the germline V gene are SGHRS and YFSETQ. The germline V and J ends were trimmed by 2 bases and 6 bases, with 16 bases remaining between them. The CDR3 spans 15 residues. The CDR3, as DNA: TGCGCCAGCAGCTTTGAAGGGGTTTGGGGGGATACGCAGTATTTT. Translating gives CASSFEGVWGDTQYF.

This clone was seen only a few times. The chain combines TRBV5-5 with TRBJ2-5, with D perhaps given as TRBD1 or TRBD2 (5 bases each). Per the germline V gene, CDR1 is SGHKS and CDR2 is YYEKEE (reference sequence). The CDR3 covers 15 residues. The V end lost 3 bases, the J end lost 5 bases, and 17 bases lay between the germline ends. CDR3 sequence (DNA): TGTGCCAGCAGCTACTCCTCACCGGGGCCGGAGACCCAGTACTTC. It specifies CASSYSSPGPETQYF.

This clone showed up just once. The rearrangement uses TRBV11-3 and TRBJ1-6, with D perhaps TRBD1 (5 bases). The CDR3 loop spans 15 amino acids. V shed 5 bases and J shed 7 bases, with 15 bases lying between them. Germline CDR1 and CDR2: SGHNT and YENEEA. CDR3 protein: CASSPNRSPNSPLHF. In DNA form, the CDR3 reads TGTGCCAGCAGCCCAAACAGGAGCCCCAATTCACCCCTCCACTTT.

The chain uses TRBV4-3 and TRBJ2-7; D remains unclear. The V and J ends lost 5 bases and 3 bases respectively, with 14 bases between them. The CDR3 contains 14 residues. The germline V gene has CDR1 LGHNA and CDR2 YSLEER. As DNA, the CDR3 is TGCGCCAGCAGCGTAACGGAAGGGTTCTACGAGCAGTACTTC. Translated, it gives CASSVTEGFYEQYF.

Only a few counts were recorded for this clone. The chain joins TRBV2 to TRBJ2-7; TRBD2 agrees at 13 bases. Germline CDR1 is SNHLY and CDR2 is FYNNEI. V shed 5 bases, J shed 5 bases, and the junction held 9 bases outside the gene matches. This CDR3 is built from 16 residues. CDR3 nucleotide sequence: TGTGCCAGCAGTCCGGACCTGACTAGCGGGGGGAACGAGCAGTACTTC. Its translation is CASSPDLTSGGNEQYF. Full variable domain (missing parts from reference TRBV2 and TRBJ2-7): EPEVTQTPSHQVTQMGQEVILRCVPISNHLYFYWYRQILGQKVEFLVSFYNNEISEKSEIFDDQFSVERPDGSNFTLKIRSTKLEDSAMYFCASSPDLTSGGNEQYFGPGTRLTVT.

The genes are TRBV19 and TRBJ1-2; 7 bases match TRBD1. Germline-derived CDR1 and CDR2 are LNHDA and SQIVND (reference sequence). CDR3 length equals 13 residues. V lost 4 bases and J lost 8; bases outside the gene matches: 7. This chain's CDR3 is CASSTTGVWGYTF. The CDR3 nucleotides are TGTGCCAGTAGTACCACAGGGGTGTGGGGCTACACCTTC.

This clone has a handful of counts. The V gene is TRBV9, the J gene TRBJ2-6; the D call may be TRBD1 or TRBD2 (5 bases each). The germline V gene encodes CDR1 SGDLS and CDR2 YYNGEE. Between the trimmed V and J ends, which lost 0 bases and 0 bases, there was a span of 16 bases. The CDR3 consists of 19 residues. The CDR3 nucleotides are TGTGCCAGCAGCGTAGGGGGGTTTTCGGGCCTCTCTGGGGCCAACGTCCTGACTTTC. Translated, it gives CASSVGGFSGLSGANVLTF.

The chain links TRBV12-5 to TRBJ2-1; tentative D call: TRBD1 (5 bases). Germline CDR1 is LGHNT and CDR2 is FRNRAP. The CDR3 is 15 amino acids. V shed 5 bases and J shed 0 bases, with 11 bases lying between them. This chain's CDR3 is CASGPQEFSYNEQFF. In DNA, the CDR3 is TGTGCTAGTGGTCCACAGGAGTTCTCCTACAATGAGCAGTTCTTC.

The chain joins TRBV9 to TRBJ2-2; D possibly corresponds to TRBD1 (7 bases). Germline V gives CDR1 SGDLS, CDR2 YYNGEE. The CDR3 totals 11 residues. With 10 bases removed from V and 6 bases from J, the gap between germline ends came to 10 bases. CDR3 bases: TGTGCCCTCAGGGGGGCCGGGGAGCTGTTTTTT. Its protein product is CALRGAGELFF.

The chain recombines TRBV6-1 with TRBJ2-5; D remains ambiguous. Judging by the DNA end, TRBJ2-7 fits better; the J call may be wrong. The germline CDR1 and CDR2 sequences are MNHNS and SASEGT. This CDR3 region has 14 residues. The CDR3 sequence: CASSEGGKGYEQYF. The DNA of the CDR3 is TGTGCCAGCAGTGAAGGAGGTAAGGGCTACGAGCAGTACTTC.

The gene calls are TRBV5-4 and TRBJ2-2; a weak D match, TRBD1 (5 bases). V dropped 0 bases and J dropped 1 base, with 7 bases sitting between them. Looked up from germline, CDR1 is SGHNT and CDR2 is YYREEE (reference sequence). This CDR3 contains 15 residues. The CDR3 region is CASSLVQGNTGELFF. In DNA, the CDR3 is TGTGCCAGCAGCTTGGTTCAGGGGAACACCGGGGAGCTGTTTTTT.

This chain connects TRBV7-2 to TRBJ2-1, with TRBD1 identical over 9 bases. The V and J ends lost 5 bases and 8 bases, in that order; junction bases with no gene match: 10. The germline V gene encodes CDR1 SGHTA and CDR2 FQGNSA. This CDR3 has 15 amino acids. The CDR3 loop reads CASSPGQGPMDEQFF. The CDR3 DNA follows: TGTGCCAGCAGCCCGGGACAGGGACCTATGGATGAGCAGTTCTTC.

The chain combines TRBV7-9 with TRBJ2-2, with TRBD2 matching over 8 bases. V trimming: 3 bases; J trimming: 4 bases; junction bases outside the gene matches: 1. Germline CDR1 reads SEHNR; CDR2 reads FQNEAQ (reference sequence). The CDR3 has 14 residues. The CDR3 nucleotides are TGTGCCAGCAGCTTTAGCGGGGCCACCGGGGAGCTGTTTTTT. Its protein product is CASSFSGATGELFF.

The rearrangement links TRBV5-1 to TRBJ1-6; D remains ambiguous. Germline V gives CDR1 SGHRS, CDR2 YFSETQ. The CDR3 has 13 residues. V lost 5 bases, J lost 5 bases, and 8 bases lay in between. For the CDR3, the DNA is TGCGCCAGCAGGTCCGGGAATAATTCACCCCTCCACTTT. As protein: CASRSGNNSPLHF. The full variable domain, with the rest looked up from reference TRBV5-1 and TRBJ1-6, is KAGVTQTPRYLIKTRGQQVTLSCSPISGHRSVSWYQQTPGQGLQFLFEYFSETQRNKGNFPGRFSGRQFSNSRSEMNVSTLELGDSALYLCASRSGNNSPLHFGNGTRLTVT.

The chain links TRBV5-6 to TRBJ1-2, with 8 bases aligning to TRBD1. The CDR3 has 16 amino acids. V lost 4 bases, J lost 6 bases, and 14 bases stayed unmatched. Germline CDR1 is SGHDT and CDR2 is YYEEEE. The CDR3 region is CASSPPGQTGVNGYTF. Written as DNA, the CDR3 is TGTGCCAGCAGCCCACCCGGTCAGACAGGGGTTAATGGCTACACCTTC.

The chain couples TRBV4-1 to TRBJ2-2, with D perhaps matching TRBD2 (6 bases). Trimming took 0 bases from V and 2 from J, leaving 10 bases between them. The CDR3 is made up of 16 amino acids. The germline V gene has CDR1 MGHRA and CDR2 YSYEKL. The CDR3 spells CASSQDTSINTGELFF. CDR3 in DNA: TGCGCCAGCAGCCAAGATACTAGCATAAACACCGGGGAGCTGTTTTTT.

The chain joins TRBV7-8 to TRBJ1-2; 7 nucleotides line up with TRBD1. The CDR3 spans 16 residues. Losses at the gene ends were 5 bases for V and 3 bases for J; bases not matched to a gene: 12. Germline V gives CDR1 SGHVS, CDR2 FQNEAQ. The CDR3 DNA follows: TGTGCCAGCAGCCCTGACAGGGCCGGAGTATACTATGGCTACACCTTC. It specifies CASSPDRAGVYYGYTF.